This T cell receptor beta chain is from a study of blood T cell repertoires in COVID-19. Study overall: Italy, Spain and the United States were the sources of the convalescent and acute COVID-19 samples. T cells, B-cell-depleted T cells, or PBMCs provided the cDNA or gDNA that served as material.

Study processing details: Estimated nucleated cell counts came from reference gene primer amplification. TCRdb keeps only in-frame clones here, not all; method: immunoSEQ multiplex PCR. D and trimming were read from the DNA, whereas the V and J calls and clone size are those reported in that table. The sample shows about 170,000 clones, roughly 88% of them seen only once. Per germline, CDR1 SNHLY and CDR2 FYNNEI. CDR3 length equals 13 residues. Trimming took 6 bases from V and 6 from J; bases not matched to a gene: 7. Sequencing was carried out using peripheral blood. The source is a woman aged 55-75 years with acute or convalescent COVID-19. V is TRBV2 and J is TRBJ1-2; 7 nucleotides agree with TRBD1. CDR3 sequence: CASRETGKDGYTF. The CDR3 bases are TGTGCCAGCAGAGAGACAGGGAAAGATGGCTACACCTTC.